These 31 T cell receptor beta chains came from one sample sequenced in a study of T cells in Graves' hyperthyroidism and ophthalmopathy. Amplification yielded TCR beta CDR3 regions, with RNA transcripts as the source. Using the HTBI primer set, a first-round RT-PCR was run on the TCR CDR3. Each CDR3 protein gets one entry after TCRdb re-called the multiplex PCR reads with MiXCR. Seen here are more than 300,000 distinct CDR3 sequences, approximately 15% observed once, and the top ten hold about 10%. Source material: blood. All receptors derive from a woman between 55 and 75 years old with Graves' hyperthyroidism.

This clonotype was counted ten times or more. The chain uses TRBV7-8 and TRBJ1-2; D is possibly TRBD1 (6 bases). The CDR3 runs to 15 residues. Trimming cost V 5 bases and J 2 bases, with 15 bases left between them. The germline V gene has CDR1 SGHVS and CDR2 FQNEAQ. The CDR3 DNA follows: TGTGCCAGCAGCGGGTCCCGGGACACCAACTATGGCTACACCTTC. Translation: CASSGSRDTNYGYTF.

This clonotype was observed a handful of times. The V call is TRBV19, the J call TRBJ2-2; D may match TRBD1 or TRBD2 (5 bases each). This CDR3 spans 15 amino acids. V was shortened by 3 bases and J by 6 bases, with 14 bases between the two germline ends. Germline values: CDR1 LNHDA, CDR2 SQIVND (reference sequence). This CDR3 reads CASSIAGTFSGELFF. CDR3 coding DNA: TGTGCCAGTAGTATCGCTGGGACGTTTTCCGGGGAGCTGTTTTTT.

The rearrangement joins TRBV12-3 or TRBV12-4 to TRBJ1-2; TRBD1 is a possible D gene (6 bases). The CDR3 length is 13 residues. Trimming pared 4 bases from V and 5 bases from J, leaving 11 bases between. CDR3 region: CASSSRQGYGYTF. The CDR3 coding sequence is TGTGCCAGCAGTTCTCGCCAGGGGTATGGCTACACCTTC.

The table lists this clonotype with many counts. The chain couples TRBV7-6 to TRBJ2-1; 12 bases line up with TRBD2. This CDR3 spans 15 amino acids. Per germline, CDR1 SGHVS and CDR2 FNYEAQ. V shed 5 bases and J 9 bases; nucleotides not matched to a gene: 8. CDR3 coding DNA: TGTGCCAGCAGCGTCGGGGGACTAGCGGGTAGTGAGCAGTTCTTC. This encodes CASSVGGLAGSEQFF.

The chain links TRBV7-3 to TRBJ2-6, with D uncertain. The CDR3 is 15 amino acids. V gave up 5 bases and J gave up 2 bases, with 10 bases separating them. Germline V gives CDR1 SGHTA, CDR2 FQGTGA. Written as DNA, the CDR3 is TGTGCCAGCAGCCAAACGAAGGCTGGGGCCAACGTCCTGACTTTC. Translated, it gives CASSQTKAGANVLTF.

Many counts were recorded for this clonotype. This chain links TRBV5-1 with TRBJ2-1; TRBD1 agrees at 8 bases. The J segment lost 5 bases and the V segment lost 4 bases, leaving 5 bases of the junction unmatched. From germline, CDR1 is SGHRS and CDR2 YFSETQ. The CDR3 length is 14 residues. CDR3 DNA sequence: TGCGCCAGCAGCGGGCCGGGACAGGACAATGAGCAGTTCTTC. As protein: CASSGPGQDNEQFF. The variable domain in full, completed from reference TRBV5-1 and TRBJ2-1, reads KAGVTQTPRYLIKTRGQQVTLSCSPISGHRSVSWYQQTPGQGLQFLFEYFSETQRNKGNFPGRFSGRQFSNSRSEMNVSTLELGDSALYLCASSGPGQDNEQFFGPGTRLTVL.

The table lists this clonotype with a few counts. V is TRBV7-3 and J is TRBJ2-1; 14 nucleotides align to TRBD2. This CDR3 spans 15 amino acids. Germline assignment: CDR1 SGHTA and CDR2 FQGTGA. J lost 9 bases, V lost 5 bases, and 6 bases had no gene match. CDR3 DNA: TGTGCCAGCAGCCGGGGACTAGCGGGAGTTAGTGAGCAGTTCTTC. Translation gives CASSRGLAGVSEQFF.

Only one count was recorded for this clonotype. The rearrangement uses TRBV27 and TRBJ1-6, with 10 bases that match TRBD1. This CDR3 has 17 residues. Germline V gene sequence: CDR1 MNHEY, CDR2 SMNVEV (reference sequence). V shed 6 bases, J shed 10 bases, and the junction held 15 bases outside the gene matches. CDR3 DNA: TGTGCCAGCAGCCAAAGAGGACAGGGGGGAATACGATCACCCCTCCACTTT. Its protein is CASSQRGQGGIRSPLHF.

This clonotype appeared many times. The CDR3 bases are TGTGCCAGCAGCTTGGAGCGGGAGCGGATCTACAATGAGCAGTTCTTC. Translation: CASSLERERIYNEQFF. J is TRBJ2-1 and V is TRBV5-6; TRBD2 agrees at 8 bases. Germline V gives CDR1 SGHDT, CDR2 YYEEEE. V lost 0 bases and J lost 3; bases outside the gene matches: 5. CDR3 length: 16 residues.

V and J are TRBV7-9 and TRBJ2-7, with 13 bases aligning to TRBD2. This CDR3 spans 15 amino acids. The V gene end was trimmed by 5 bases and the J gene end by 6 bases; junction bases not matched to a gene: 7. The germline CDR1 and CDR2 sequences are SEHNR and FQNEAQ (reference sequence). The CDR3 here is CASSEGLAGVGEQYF. The DNA for the CDR3 is TGTGCCAGCAGCGAAGGACTAGCGGGAGTCGGCGAGCAGTACTTC.

There are many counts of this clonotype. The chain carries TRBV7-9 and TRBJ2-1; D is perhaps TRBD1 or TRBD2 (5 bases each). Trimming removed 5 bases at V and 4 bases at J, with 18 bases between. There are 16 residues in the CDR3. Germline V gene lookup returns CDR1 SEHNR and CDR2 FQNEAQ (reference sequence). CDR3: CASSPDWGRVYNEQFF. In nucleotides, the CDR3 is TGTGCCAGCAGCCCAGACTGGGGGAGAGTGTACAATGAGCAGTTCTTC. Complete variable domain (other parts from reference TRBV7-9 and TRBJ2-1): DTGVSQNPRHKITKRGQNVTFRCDPISEHNRLYWYRQTLGQGPEFLTYFQNEAQLEKSRLLSDRFSAERPKGSFSTLEIQRTEQGDSAMYLCASSPDWGRVYNEQFFGPGTRLTVL.

This clonotype was seen more than once but under ten times. V and J are TRBV18 and TRBJ2-3, with TRBD2 matching over 8 bases. CDR1 and CDR2 (germline): KGHSH, LQKENI. The CDR3 runs to 16 residues. With V trimmed by 3 bases and J by 2 bases, 7 bases remained unmatched. Written as DNA, the CDR3 is TGTGCCAGCTCACCGATCGGACTAGCTCACACAGATACGCAGTATTTT. It translates to CASSPIGLAHTDTQYF. Drawing the rest from reference TRBV18 and TRBJ2-3, the complete variable domain is NAGVMQNPRHLVRRRGQEARLRCSPMKGHSHVYWYRQLPEEGLKFMVYLQKENIIDESGMPKERFSAEFPKEGPSILRIQQVVRGDSAAYFCASSPIGLAHTDTQYFGPGTRLTVL.

J is TRBJ2-2 and V is TRBV10-3; 9 positions match TRBD2. The CDR3 contains 18 residues. Germline CDR1 and CDR2: ENHRY and SYGVKD. Trimming cost V 7 bases and J 0 bases; bases outside gene matches: 12. In DNA form, the CDR3 reads TGTGCCATCATGGGGACTAGCTCGAGGAGCGCGAACACCGGGGAGCTGTTTTTT. Translating gives CAIMGTSSRSANTGELFF.

This clonotype was found many times. The chain uses TRBV15 and TRBJ2-7; D not resolved. The CDR3 consists of 15 residues. Germline V lookup: CDR1 LNHNV, CDR2 YYDKDF (reference sequence). V was pared by 0 bases and J by 0 bases, with 9 bases between. CDR3 loop: CATSRDTSSSYEQYF. The CDR3 DNA follows: TGTGCCACCAGCAGAGATACGAGCAGCTCCTACGAGCAGTACTTC.

This clonotype showed up just once. This sequence joins TRBV11-2 and TRBJ2-7; perhaps TRBD2 as D (6 bases). Per the germline V gene, CDR1 is SGHAT and CDR2 is FQNNGV. The CDR3 loop spans 14 amino acids. Trimming left V 0 bases short and J 4 bases short, with 10 bases between. The CDR3 nucleotides read TGTGCCAGCAGCTTAGAGCCTAGCGCTTACGAGCAGTACTTC. Protein product: CASSLEPSAYEQYF.

Ten or more counts support this clonotype. The chain joins TRBV20-1 to TRBJ2-5, with TRBD2 matching 8 bases. With V trimmed by 6 bases and J by 1 base, 13 bases remained unmatched. Germline V CDR1 and CDR2: DFQATT, SNEGSKA (reference sequence). The CDR3 runs to 16 residues. CDR3 amino acids: CSAKRGSGTPQETQYF. Written as DNA, the CDR3 is TGCAGTGCAAAGAGGGGTAGCGGGACACCCCAAGAGACCCAGTACTTC.

The chain employs TRBV30 and TRBJ1-5; maybe TRBD1 (5 bases). The V gene's germline CDR1 is GTSNPN and CDR2 SVGIG (reference sequence). Deletions cut 0 bases from V and 7 bases from J, with 16 bases between. The CDR3 runs 15 residues. The CDR3 here is CAWSVPRGYTQPQHF. The CDR3 DNA is TGTGCCTGGAGTGTACCGAGGGGTTATACCCAGCCCCAGCATTTT.

This chain connects TRBV4-1 to TRBJ1-3, with TRBD1 matching over 10 bases. With 4 bases clipped from V and 0 bases from J, the junction kept 3 bases outside the gene matches. Germline CDR1 and CDR2: MGHRA and YSYEKL. There are 16 residues in the CDR3. The CDR3 loop is CASSRRQGASGNTIYF. CDR3 DNA: TGCGCCAGCAGCCGCCGACAGGGGGCCTCTGGAAACACCATATATTTT.

This sequence joins TRBV6-5 and TRBJ2-7; TRBD1 might be the D (5 bases). Germline V gene data show CDR1 as MNHEY and CDR2 as SVGAGI. The V end was cut by 2 bases, the J end by 0 bases, with 8 bases between. This CDR3 has 14 residues. The CDR3 spells CASSYAGPSYEQYF. CDR3 coding DNA: TGTGCCAGCAGTTACGCAGGGCCCTCCTACGAGCAGTACTTC.

The table lists this clonotype with many counts. The chain carries TRBV11-1 and TRBJ2-1; D is unclear. V lost 5 bases, J lost 0 bases, and 17 bases lay in between. Per germline, CDR1 SGHAT and CDR2 FQDESV (reference sequence). The CDR3 is made up of 17 amino acids. Here the CDR3 DNA reads TGTGCCAGCAGCCCCGGGTTCCGGATAGGCTCCTACAATGAGCAGTTCTTC. Its translation: CASSPGFRIGSYNEQFF. Looking up the rest from reference TRBV11-1 and TRBJ2-1 gives the full variable domain: EAEVAQSPRYKITEKSQAVAFWCDPISGHATLYWYRQILGQGPELLVQFQDESVVDDSQLPKDRFSAERLKGVDSTLKIQPAELGDSAMYLCASSPGFRIGSYNEQFFGPGTRLTVL.

This clonotype was seen repeatedly, ten times or more. The chain is built from TRBV20-1 and TRBJ2-1; 11 bases align to TRBD2. This CDR3 region has 13 residues. V was clipped by 6 bases and J by 7 bases; unmatched bases: 5. The germline gives CDR1 DFQATT, CDR2 SNEGSKA (reference sequence). CDR3 in amino acids: CSATGLAVNEQFF. The CDR3 nucleotides read TGCAGTGCCACGGGACTAGCGGTTAATGAGCAGTTCTTC.

V and J are TRBV20-1 and TRBJ2-3; D is perhaps TRBD2 (7 bases). Germline V CDR1 and CDR2: DFQATT, SNEGSKA (reference sequence). The CDR3 has 16 amino acids. Trimming left V 0 bases short and J 2 bases short, with 15 bases between. Here the CDR3 DNA reads TGCAGTGCTAGAGAGGGGGCTAGCGGCATCACAGATACGCAGTATTTT. Amino acid sequence: CSAREGASGITDTQYF.

The V gene is TRBV12-3 or TRBV12-4, the J gene TRBJ2-1; TRBD2 matches 8 bases. This CDR3 has 15 amino acids. The trim removed 1 base at V and 9 bases at J, leaving 8 bases unmatched. For the CDR3, the DNA is TGTGCCAGCAGTTTAGAACTAGCGGCGTTAGGTGAGCAGTTCTTC. It is translated as CASSLELAALGEQFF.

Here the CDR3 DNA reads TGCAGTGCGCGGGGACAGGGGGCCTCCGGGGAGCTGTTTTTT. Translating gives CSARGQGASGELFF. The V and J genes are TRBV20-1 and TRBJ2-2; the match to TRBD1 covers 12 bases. J gave up 6 bases and V 6 bases, and 5 bases lay outside the gene matches. Germline lookup yields CDR1 DFQATT and CDR2 SNEGSKA (reference sequence). This CDR3 has 14 amino acids.

This clonotype was observed at least ten times. This rearrangement joins TRBV6-2 or TRBV6-3 to TRBJ2-7; 9 bases are shared with TRBD1. Germline V gene sequence: CDR1 MNHEY, CDR2 SVGEGT. V gave up 0 bases and J gave up 5 bases; unmatched junction bases: 11. The CDR3 runs 17 residues. The CDR3 loop is CASSYSFTGTGSHEQYF. CDR3 DNA sequence: TGTGCCAGCAGTTACTCATTCACCGGGACAGGGTCACACGAGCAGTACTTC.

The chain uses TRBV11-3 and TRBJ2-2, with D hard to call. With 0 bases removed from V and 6 bases from J, the gap between germline ends came to 5 bases. This CDR3 region has 13 residues. The V gene's germline CDR1 is SGHNT and CDR2 YENEEA. The CDR3 region has the DNA TGTGCCAGCAGCTTAGAATGGGCCGGGGAGCTGTTTTTT. Protein product: CASSLEWAGELFF.

Many counts were recorded for this clonotype. The chain employs TRBV10-3 and TRBJ2-1; weak D call: TRBD1 (5 bases). Trimming removed 7 bases at V and 3 bases at J, with 13 bases between. The CDR3 is 14 residues long. CDR1 is ENHRY, CDR2 SYGVKD, per germline. The CDR3 region is CAINSGQVYNEQFF. DNA of the CDR3: TGTGCCATCAACTCCGGACAAGTCTACAATGAGCAGTTCTTC.

This clonotype came up many times. This chain connects TRBV2 to TRBJ2-7; a weak D match, TRBD1 (6 bases). The CDR3 extends over 14 amino acids. Germline V CDR1 and CDR2: SNHLY, FYNNEI. Trimming cost V 6 bases and J 3 bases, with 15 bases left between them. The CDR3 protein is CASSFGQSDYEQYF. As DNA, the CDR3 is TGTGCCAGCAGCTTTGGACAGAGCGACTACGAGCAGTACTTC.

This clonotype was recorded many times. V is TRBV3-1 and J is TRBJ1-2, with TRBD1 matching 8 bases. CDR1 LGHDT and CDR2 YNNKEL come from the germline V gene (reference sequence). The CDR3 is 16 residues long. The trim removed 3 bases at V and 4 bases at J, leaving 10 bases unmatched. The DNA of the CDR3 is TGTGCCAGCAGCCATCTTCCAGGGGGCGCGAGCTATGGCTACACCTTC. Protein product: CASSHLPGGASYGYTF.

This clonotype was counted many times. The chain has TRBV2 and TRBJ2-5; D uncertain. Germline assignment: CDR1 SNHLY and CDR2 FYNNEI. V lost 3 bases to trimming and J lost 4 bases, with 9 bases between them. This CDR3 has 13 amino acids. The CDR3 is CASSDSLGETQYF. CDR3 coding DNA: TGTGCCAGCAGTGATAGTCTGGGAGAGACCCAGTACTTC.

This clonotype was detected ten times or more. The CDR3 is CASSANPRDEQYF. The CDR3 DNA sequence: TGCGCCAGCAGTGCCAACCCCCGGGACGAGCAGTACTTC. The chain combines TRBV10-1 with TRBJ2-7; D call uncertain. The CDR3 runs 13 residues. Trimming removed 4 bases from V and 5 bases from J, with 12 bases in between. Germline CDR1 and CDR2: WNHNN and SYGVQD (reference sequence).